This TCR beta chain stems from a study of identical twins. This clonotype was recorded once. Its antigen is unknown. The study's findings and limits: Potential partial confounding of zero-insertion analyses by invariant MAIT and iNKT cells was noted.

CDR3 size: 15 residues. Trimming removed 4 bases from V and 0 bases from J, with 12 bases in between. MiXCR, run by TCRdb on the 5' RACE reads, gives a single entry per CDR3 protein. The sample contains 1.5 million to 2 million distinct CDR3 sequences, 32% of which appear only once. The sequence derives from a newborn girl in good health. The source material was cord blood. The chain joins TRBV12-3 or TRBV12-4 to TRBJ1-1; maybe TRBD1 (6 bases). Here the CDR3 DNA reads TGTGCCAGCAGTTCGGCAGGGACAATGAACACTGAAGCTTTCTTT. This codes for CASSSAGTMNTEAFF.